This is a list of T cell receptor beta chains from one sample in a study of blood T cell repertoires in COVID-19. Some clones are missing from TCRdb's copy, which holds only in-frame ones; the method was immunoSEQ multiplex PCR. Found here are about 130,000 clones, about four fifths of them singletons; the top ten hold about 9.5%. What was sequenced was peripheral blood. The receptors shown here come from a man aged 40-49 years with active or convalescent COVID-19. The CDR3 runs from the conserved cysteine through the conserved F or W. A D gene is named only where the DNA matches it firmly.

cdr3_aa	cdr3_nt	j_call	v_call	d_call
CASSLASLAGVETQYF	TGTGCCAGCAGCTTAGCGTCGCTAGCGGGGGTGGAGACCCAGTACTTC	TRBJ2-5	TRBV7-6	TRBD2
CASSKVTEQETQYF	TGTGCCAGCAGCAAAGTAACAGAGCAAGAGACCCAGTACTTC	TRBJ2-5	TRBV21-1	-
CASSHVAVPNQPQHF	TGTGCCAGCAGCCACGTGGCAGTCCCCAATCAGCCCCAGCATTTT	TRBJ1-5	TRBV14	-
CASSENRGSNQPQHF	TGTGCCAGCAGTGAAAACAGGGGTAGCAATCAGCCCCAGCATTTT	TRBJ1-5	TRBV2	TRBD1
CASSSRDRYNEQFF	TGTGCCAGCAGTTCTCGGGATAGGTACAATGAGCAGTTCTTC	TRBJ2-1	TRBV27	-
CASSYSWQGKNYGYTF	TGTGCCAGCAGTTACTCGTGGCAGGGGAAAAACTATGGCTACACCTTC	TRBJ1-2	TRBV6-5	-
CASSQAGVIHEQYF	TGTGCCAGCAGCCAAGCCGGGGTTATCCACGAGCAGTACTTC	TRBJ2-7	TRBV14	-
CASNDRGAQYF	TGTGCCAGCAACGACAGGGGGGCGCAGTACTTC	TRBJ2-7	TRBV6-5	TRBD1
CSASISSTSTDTQYF	TGCAGTGCTAGTATATCATCGACTAGCACAGATACGCAGTATTTT	TRBJ2-3	TRBV20-1	-
CASSLGVAVDTQYF	TGCGCCAGCAGCTTGGGGGTAGCGGTGGATACGCAGTATTTT	TRBJ2-3	TRBV5-1	-
CATSRGLQETQYF	TGCGCCACCTCTCGGGGTCTTCAAGAGACCCAGTACTTC	TRBJ2-5	TRBV5-1	-
CASSRRRSREGEKLFF	TGTGCCAGCAGCCGCCGGAGGTCCAGGGAGGGTGAAAAACTGTTTTTT	TRBJ1-4	TRBV3-1/TRBV3-2	-
CASSLVGGEAFF	TGTGCCAGCAGCTTGGTCGGAGGCGAAGCTTTCTTT	TRBJ1-1	TRBV11-3	-
CASRLTGDSNQPQHF	TGTGCCAGCAGACTGACAGGGGATAGCAATCAGCCCCAGCATTTT	TRBJ1-5	TRBV6-4	TRBD1
CASKDSGTSTDTQYF	TGTGCCAGCAAGGATAGCGGGACTAGCACAGATACGCAGTATTTT	TRBJ2-3	TRBV6-5	TRBD2